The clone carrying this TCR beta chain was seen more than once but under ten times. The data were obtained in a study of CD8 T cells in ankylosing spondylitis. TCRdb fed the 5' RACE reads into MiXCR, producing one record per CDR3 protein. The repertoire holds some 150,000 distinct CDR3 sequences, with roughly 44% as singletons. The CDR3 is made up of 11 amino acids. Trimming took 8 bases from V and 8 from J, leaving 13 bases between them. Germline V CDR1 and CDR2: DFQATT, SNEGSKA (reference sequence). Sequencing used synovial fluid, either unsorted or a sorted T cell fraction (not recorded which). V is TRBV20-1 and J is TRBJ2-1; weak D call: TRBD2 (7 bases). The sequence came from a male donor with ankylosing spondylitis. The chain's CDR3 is CSWGGIDEQFF. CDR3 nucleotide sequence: TGCAGTTGGGGGGGCATCGATGAGCAGTTCTTC.